This T cell receptor (beta chain) was obtained from a study of CD8+CD57+ T cells in acquired aplastic anemia. CD8+CD57+ cell expansion had been shown by flow cytometry in patients chosen for sequencing. Genomic DNA constituted the template upon which TCR beta VDJ and CDR3 profiling was performed. One entry per CDR3 protein results from TCRdb running MiXCR on the reads. This sample yields about 180,000 distinct CDR3 sequences, of which roughly 63% are seen a single time; roughly 46% belongs to the top ten. The CDR3 totals 17 residues. The V segment lost 4 bases and the J segment 4 bases; nucleotides outside the gene matches: 13. CDR1 and CDR2 (germline): DFQATT, SNEGSKA (reference sequence).

This TCR derives from a human donor with aplastic anemia. Sequencing used sorted CD4+, CD8+, or CD8+CD57+ T cells (not recorded which) from PBMCs. The J gene is TRBJ2-6, the V gene TRBV20-1; 7 nucleotides align to TRBD1. The CDR3 sequence is CSAMPQGLARGANVLTF. The DNA for the CDR3 is TGCAGTGCTATGCCACAGGGGTTGGCACGCGGGGCCAACGTCCTGACTTTC.